This T cell receptor (beta chain) was found in a study of T cells in Graves' hyperthyroidism and ophthalmopathy (dated by TCRdb to between 2018 and 2021). Looking at the study overall: Peripheral blood was collected at initial diagnosis, before any treatment. To identify distinguishing TCR V-J signatures, a discovery cohort of about a hundred patients was used, comprising 43 with Graves' ophthalmopathy and around 60 with stable Graves' hyperthyroidism. Whether ophthalmopathy could be predicted prospectively was tested in an independent validation cohort made up of roughly 20 hyperthyroidism patients plus 17 patients who later progressed to ophthalmopathy. The 100 or so discovery patients were randomly split 7:3 into training and test sets. In about six Graves' hyperthyroidism patients, the study also compared T-cell repertoires from thyroid tissue with T-cell repertoires from blood. After sampling, hyperthyroidism patients received methimazole starting at 30 mg daily, and ophthalmopathy patients received high-dose intravenous methylprednisolone. TCR Vbeta CDR3 sequencing of some 140 peripheral blood samples (43 ophthalmopathy, 75 hyperthyroidism and around 17 progressor patients) is reported in the paper.

The TCR beta CDR3 regions were amplified from RNA transcripts. A first-round RT-PCR of the TCR CDR3 used the HTBI primer set with the Qiagen OneStep RT-PCR kit. Libraries were constructed in a second round of multiplex PCR, after which size selection and purification were carried out. Libraries were sequenced paired-end with 100 bp reads on an Illumina HiSeq2000. For the original study's pipeline: Raw data were processed with SOAPnuke, discarding reads with adapters, uncalled bases, mean Phred below 15, or no exact constant-primer or identifier match. COPE v1.2.5 was used to merge the high-quality paired reads, and each unique nucleotide sequence was defined as a clonotype. MiTCR v1.1 was used to align the clonotypes against IMGT TRBV, TRBD and TRBJ reference segments. Only V-J combinations with frequency above 0.0001, covering 98% to 99.2% of repertoires, were analysed. A TCS score was defined as the ratio between F50 (clonal expansion) and ExV (chaos), using BLOSUM62-based TCRdist between CDR3 peptides within each V-J. Welch's t-statistics and random forest reduced fewer than 550 V-J features to fewer than 15, which were used in a naive Bayes classifier (R e1071). TCRdb reprocessed the public reads (quality trimming at Q25 with fastp, clone calling with MiXCR) and kept in-frame beta chains. Records with the same CDR3 protein are collapsed into one entry carrying the most frequent genes and DNA. The V and J calls reflect TCRdb's pipeline rather than the authors' work. This sample holds roughly 700,000 distinct CDR3 sequences; 11% to 15% were observed only once. The top ten constitute 10% of the sample.

General conclusions and limits of the study: In validation, the model predicted progression to ophthalmopathy with just under 71% sensitivity and less than 75% specificity, a median of 6.5 months before onset. Ophthalmopathy was separated from stable hyperthyroidism by a 13 V-J signature model, with 87.88% sensitivity and about 84% specificity obtained in cross-validation and 80%/75% obtained in testing. No statistical method was used to set the sample size in advance, and investigators knew the group allocation. Most expanded thyroid clonotypes (frequency above 0.001) were also detected in blood, suggesting blood repertoires may reflect thyroid immune responses.

Germline trimming: 4 bases from V, 4 bases from J; junction bases outside gene matches: 15. Including the terminal cysteine and phenylalanine, the CDR3 comprises 17 residues. Of the read, only the CDR3 DNA is kept; its 51 bases are in frame from base 1. Stable Graves' hyperthyroidism was defined as the absence of progression to ophthalmopathy over 18 months of follow-up. Hyperthyroidism patients were newly diagnosed, had a disease duration of under 2 months, and were aged 18 to 65 years. Any patient with an uncontrolled infection, another autoimmune disease, pregnancy or lactation was excluded. Diagnoses relied on clinical symptoms, serum thyroxine and TRAb, thyroid ultrasound and orbital computed tomography. PBMCs were separated from under 11 ml of fresh peripheral blood using Ficoll-Paque density gradient centrifugation. Total RNA was extracted with Trizol reagent, and quality was checked on an Agilent 2100 Bioanalyzer.

This clonotype came up many times. Its recognized antigen is unknown. Base qualities are not at hand, and no much larger clone is one base apart. The origin of this receptor is a woman between 18 and 29 years old with Graves' hyperthyroidism. The sample taken for sequencing was blood. The chain links TRBV12-3 or TRBV12-4 with TRBJ2-5; the junction holds 7 bases that match TRBD1. The nucleotides are TGTGCCAGCAGTTCGACATATCGACAGGGCTTACGAGAGACCCAGTACTTC. This codes for CASSSTYRQGLRETQYF.